This TCR beta chain is drawn from a study of T cell responses to AZD1222 COVID-19 vaccine. Study information: Some second doses came at about 4 weeks and others at about 12 weeks; these were pooled.

Study findings and constraints: There were vaccine-associated CD4 TCRs across spike, dominant at 160-218 and 743-854. White British people made up most donors, females outnumbered males, and clonal diversity was possibly underestimated. Only 5 or 6 AZD1222 recipients were seropositive at baseline.

Assay used: immunoSEQ multiplex PCR; TCRdb lists only in-frame clones, some missing. The table has 100,000 to 120,000 clones, 88% seen once; the top ten hold around 1.6%. A note on this clone: What it recognizes is unknown.

The specimen comprised peripheral blood, sampled on day 0 of AZD1222 vaccination. This receptor was identified in an adult in good health.

CDR3 region: CASSWGTSGTGELFF. The CDR3 region has the DNA TGCGCCAGCAGCTGGGGGACTAGCGGCACCGGGGAGCTGTTTTTT. This chain joins TRBV5-1 and TRBJ2-2; 11 bases are shared with TRBD2. The germline V gene encodes CDR1 SGHRS and CDR2 YFSETQ. Trimming at V came to 3 bases and at J to 4 bases, leaving 2 bases not matched to a gene. The CDR3 is 15 amino acids.